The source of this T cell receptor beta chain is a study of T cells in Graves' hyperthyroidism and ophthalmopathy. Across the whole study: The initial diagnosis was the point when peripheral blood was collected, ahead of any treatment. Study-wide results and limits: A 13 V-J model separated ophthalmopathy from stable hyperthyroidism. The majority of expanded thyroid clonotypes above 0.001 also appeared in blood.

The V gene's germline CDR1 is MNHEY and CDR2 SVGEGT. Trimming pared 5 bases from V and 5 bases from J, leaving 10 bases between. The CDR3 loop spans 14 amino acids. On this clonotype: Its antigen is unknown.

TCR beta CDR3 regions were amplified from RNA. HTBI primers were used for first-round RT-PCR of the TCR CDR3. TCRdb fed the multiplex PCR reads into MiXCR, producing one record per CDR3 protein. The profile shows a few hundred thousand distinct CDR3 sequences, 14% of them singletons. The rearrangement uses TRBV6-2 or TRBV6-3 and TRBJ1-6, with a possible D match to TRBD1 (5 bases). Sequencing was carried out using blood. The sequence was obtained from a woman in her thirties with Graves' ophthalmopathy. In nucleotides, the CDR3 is TGTGCCAGCAGTACCGAGACAGATAATTCACCCCTCCACTTT. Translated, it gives CASSTETDNSPLHF.